Listed below are T cell receptor beta chains from one sample, sequenced in a study of neurological immune-mediated disorders. TCRdb used MiXCR to reprocess the 5' RACE reads, holding one entry per CDR3 protein. The data show under 45,000 distinct CDR3 sequences, with approximately 11% seen just once and over 1% held by the top ten. The sequenced material came from PBMCs. The receptors were gathered from a female donor in good health. CDR3s include the opening cysteine and the closing phenylalanine or tryptophan. Each record gives: D gene, clone size, J gene, V gene, CDR3 protein, CDR3 DNA. D genes are given only for firm matches. The size entry is marked missing in some rows and otherwise reads once, few, many or a size class.

>TRBD1|many|TRBJ1-5|TRBV7-2
CASSLGDSSNQPQHF
TGTGCCAGCAGTCTAGGGGACAGCTCAAATCAGCCCCAGCATTTT
>-|-|TRBJ1-4|TRBV30
CAYGRNEKLFF
TGTGCCTACGGACGGAATGAAAAACTGTTTTTT
>-|-|TRBJ2-1|TRBV7-9
CVSWPHGSYNEQFF
TGTGTCAGCTGGCCACATGGCTCCTACAATGAGCAGTTCTTC
>TRBD1|many|TRBJ1-5|TRBV20-1
CSASGQGDNQPQHF
TGCAGTGCTAGCGGACAGGGGGACAATCAGCCCCAGCATTTT
>TRBD1|many|TRBJ2-2|TRBV2
CASRTGGATGELFF
TGTGCCAGCCGGACAGGGGGAGCCACCGGGGAGCTGTTTTTT
>-|many|TRBJ2-3|TRBV7-6
CASSEGPAGTDTQYF
TGTGCCAGCAGCGAGGGGCCGGCCGGCACAGATACGCAGTATTTT
>-|-|TRBJ2-7|TRBV20-1
CSARTPSGEQYF
TGCAGTGCTAGAACACCCTCGGGCGAGCAGTACTTC
>-|many|TRBJ2-2|TRBV5-1
CASSLAVTGELFF
TGCGCCAGCAGCTTGGCTGTCACCGGGGAGCTGTTTTTT
>-|many|TRBJ2-7|TRBV10-3
CAISESRLALKYEQYF
TGTGCCATCAGTGAGTCTCGGCTAGCACTGAAGTACGAGCAGTACTTC
>-|many|TRBJ2-3|TRBV5-1
CASCRKGGFTDTQYF
TGCGCCAGCTGCAGAAAGGGCGGGTTCACAGATACGCAGTATTTT
>TRBD1|many|TRBJ1-5|TRBV20-1
CSAITGTGGDQPQHF
TGCAGTGCTATAACCGGGACAGGGGGCGATCAGCCCCAGCATTTT
>-|once|TRBJ1-1|TRBV7-2
CASSLAGVRRNTEDFF
TGTGCCAGCAGCTTAGCGGGGGTTCGGCGGAACACTGAAGATTTCTTT
>TRBD1|many|TRBJ1-5|TRBV29-1
CSVRQGSQPQHF
TGCAGCGTCCGACAGGGAAGTCAGCCCCAGCATTTT
>TRBD2|many|TRBJ2-1|TRBV11-2
CASSPSSGGRTIEQFF
TGTGCCAGCAGCCCGTCTAGCGGGGGCCGTACAATTGAGCAGTTCTTC
>-|once|TRBJ1-1|TRBV5-1
CSSSVAGNTEAFF
TGCTCCAGCAGCGTTGCTGGGAACACTGAAGCTTTCTTT
>-|few|TRBJ1-1|TRBV12-3/TRBV12-4
CASTQAAANTEAFF
TGTGCCAGCACTCAAGCGGCGGCGAACACTGAAGCTTTCTTT
>TRBD1|many|TRBJ1-2|TRBV7-9
CASSPGYRGLDYGYTF
TGTGCCAGCAGCCCCGGCTACAGGGGGTTGGACTATGGCTACACCTTC
>-|many|TRBJ2-7|TRBV6-5
CASSYYREESYEQYF
TGTGCCAGCAGTTACTACCGTGAAGAGTCGTACGAGCAGTACTTC
>-|many|TRBJ1-1|TRBV5-1
CASSRELLNTEAFF
TGCGCCAGCAGCCGGGAACTGTTGAACACTGAAGCTTTCTTT
>-|many|TRBJ1-1|TRBV28
CASSLNRMVLNTEAFF
TGTGCCAGCAGTTTGAACAGGATGGTCCTGAACACTGAAGCTTTCTTT
>-|many|TRBJ2-6|TRBV29-1
CSVEFRRSSGANVLTF
TGCAGCGTTGAATTCCGCAGGAGCTCTGGGGCCAACGTCCTGACTTTC
>TRBD2|many|TRBJ2-5|TRBV9
CASSTGLLAGGSQETQYF
TGTGCCAGCAGCACGGGCCTACTAGCGGGAGGGTCCCAAGAGACCCAGTACTTC
>-|many|TRBJ1-2|TRBV2
CASQDEGYTF
TGTGCCAGCCAAGATGAGGGCTACACCTTC
>TRBD2|many|TRBJ2-6|TRBV12-3/TRBV12-4
CASSLVGGRAPGANVLTF
TGTGCCAGCAGTTTAGTGGGCGGGAGGGCCCCTGGGGCCAACGTCCTGACTTTC
>TRBD2|many|TRBJ2-3|TRBV29-1
CSVGGSSGMADTQYF
TGCAGCGTTGGGGGGTCAAGCGGGATGGCAGATACGCAGTATTTT
>-|many|TRBJ2-1|TRBV10-2
CASGSPYNEQFF
TGCGCCAGCGGTTCCCCTTACAATGAGCAGTTCTTC
>TRBD1|many|TRBJ2-2|TRBV6-1
CASSGTGMLTGELFF
TGTGCCAGCAGTGGGACAGGGATGTTGACCGGGGAGCTGTTTTTT